The clone carrying this T cell receptor beta chain was recorded once. The source of the sample is a study of blood T cell repertoires in COVID-19. The overall study: Collection of acute and convalescent COVID-19 samples took place in the United States, Italy and Spain.

TCRdb keeps only in-frame clones here, not all; method: immunoSEQ multiplex PCR. Of roughly 520,000 clones in the sample, 85% to 90% were seen once. The ends lost 2 bases at V and 6 bases at J; junction bases unmatched: 9. Looked up from germline, CDR1 is SGHKS and CDR2 is YYEKEE (reference sequence). The CDR3 is 16 amino acids. The participants were between roughly 18 and 89 years old and came from 24 US areas. Cohort 3 donors counted as recovered after two negative PCRs, clearance, or resolved symptoms. The J gene is TRBJ2-1, the V gene TRBV5-5, with 9 bases identical to TRBD2. Material for sequencing was PBMCs or T cells enriched from blood (not recorded which). The TCR sequence derives from a woman aged 35 to 49 who had recovered from COVID-19. The CDR3 DNA follows: TGTGCCAGCAGCTTTGACCTAGCGGGAAGGGCCAATGAGCAGTTCTTC. This translates into CASSFDLAGRANEQFF.